This TCR beta chain was retrieved from a study of T cell changes during pregnancy in multiple sclerosis (dated by TCRdb to between 2019 and 2020). In terms of the full investigation: In women with multiple sclerosis, the researchers looked at how the T cell repertoire shifted as pregnancy progressed.

Receptors were amplified or captured by the immunoSEQ multiplex PCR assay. In TCRdb, the immuneACCESS table is reduced to in-frame sequences with V and J assigned. These tables do not hold every clone; where another copy was compared, an unresolved V gene accounts for under half, and the others remain unexplained. For this sample the table gives about 17,000 clones, of which approximately 87% were detected only once. Together, the top ten hold less than 15% of the sample. Details on this clone: Its antigen specificity is not known. Per-base quality was not reported, and no clone a single base away is much larger than it.

The CDR3 starts with the cysteine, ends with the phenylalanine, and has 14 residues. Of the read, only the CDR3 DNA is kept; its 42 bases are in frame from base 1. Trimming removed 4 bases from V and 2 bases from J, leaving 11 bases between the germline ends. The germline V gene (reference sequence) sets CDR1 to LNHDA and CDR2 to SQIVND. The sample consisted of CD8+ T cells from peripheral blood mononuclear cells, taken in the third trimester of pregnancy. The V gene is TRBV19 and the J gene is TRBJ2-5; a tentative D match to TRBD1 spans 6 bases. The sequence was collected from a female donor in good health, enrolled as a control in a pregnancy study. The CDR3 corresponds to CASSTRQVQETQYF. The DNA sequence reads TGTGCCAGTAGTACGCGACAGGTACAAGAGACCCAGTACTTC.